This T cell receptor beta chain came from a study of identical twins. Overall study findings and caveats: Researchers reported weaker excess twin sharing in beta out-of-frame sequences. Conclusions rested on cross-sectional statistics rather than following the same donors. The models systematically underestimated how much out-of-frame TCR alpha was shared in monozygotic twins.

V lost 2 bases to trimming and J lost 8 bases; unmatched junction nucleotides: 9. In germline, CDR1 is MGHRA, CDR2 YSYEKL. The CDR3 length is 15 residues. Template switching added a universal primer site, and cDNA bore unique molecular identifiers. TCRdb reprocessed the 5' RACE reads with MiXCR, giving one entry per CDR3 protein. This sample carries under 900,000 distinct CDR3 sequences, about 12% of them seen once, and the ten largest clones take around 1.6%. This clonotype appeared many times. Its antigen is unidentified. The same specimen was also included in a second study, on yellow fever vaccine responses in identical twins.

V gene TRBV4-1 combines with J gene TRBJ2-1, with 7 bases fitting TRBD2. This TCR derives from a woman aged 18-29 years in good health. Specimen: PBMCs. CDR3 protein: CASSQPSGARDEQFF. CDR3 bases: TGCGCCAGCAGCCAACCGAGCGGGGCGAGGGATGAGCAGTTCTTC.